These 27 T cell receptor beta chains share one sample of origin, sequenced in a study of early T cells in non-severe SARS-CoV-2 infection. Each CDR3 protein gets one entry after TCRdb re-called the 5' RACE reads with MiXCR. The data contain 25,000 to 30,000 distinct CDR3 sequences, roughly 5.1% of them seen just once; the ten biggest clones take up under 14%. The sequencing sample was made of whole blood. The receptors were sampled from an adult who was a healthcare worker with PCR-confirmed SARS-CoV-2 infection or an uninfected control (not recorded which).

The V and J genes are TRBV7-8 and TRBJ2-1; 15 bases fit TRBD2. The germline V gene encodes CDR1 SGHVS and CDR2 FQNEAQ. The trim removed 3 bases at V and 7 bases at J, leaving 4 bases unmatched. CDR3 length: 16 amino acids. In DNA, the CDR3 is TGTGCCAGCAGCTTGTGGACTAGCGGGAGGGGGAATGAGCAGTTCTTC. The encoded protein is CASSLWTSGRGNEQFF. Drawing the rest from reference TRBV7-8 and TRBJ2-1, the complete variable domain is GAGVSQSPRYKVAKRGQDVALRCDPISGHVSLFWYQQALGQGPEFLTYFQNEAQLDKSGLPSDRFFAERPEGSVSTLKIQRTQQEDSAVYLCASSLWTSGRGNEQFFGPGTRLTVL.

This clonotype was counted many times. J is TRBJ2-7 and V is TRBV18; tentatively, D is TRBD1 (6 bases). Trimming shortened V by 4 bases and J by 0 bases, and 16 bases separated the two germline ends. CDR1 and CDR2 (germline): KGHSH, LQKENI. CDR3 length: 16 residues. The CDR3 nucleotides read TGTGCCAGCTCACAGGGGACAACCCCGAGCTCCTACGAGCAGTACTTC. Translating it yields CASSQGTTPSSYEQYF.

The sample holds many counts of this clonotype. V and J are TRBV6-6 and TRBJ2-4; TRBD2 aligns across 9 bases. CDR3 length: 18 residues. The germline CDR1 and CDR2 sequences are MNHNY and SVGAGI (reference sequence). V shed 2 bases, J shed 1 base, and the junction held 9 bases outside the gene matches. In nucleotides, the CDR3 is TGTGCCAGCAGTTACCTGGGACTAGCCCCGACGGCCAAAAACATTCAGTACTTC. It specifies CASSYLGLAPTAKNIQYF.

The table lists this clonotype with a few counts. This sequence joins TRBV19 and TRBJ1-2; D is uncertain. The CDR3 contains 15 residues. V lost 5 bases and J 6 bases, leaving 19 bases between the germline ends. The germline V gene has CDR1 LNHDA and CDR2 SQIVND (reference sequence). CDR3 sequence (DNA): TGTGCCAGTAGTTTTACCCGGACGGGGTTGGATGGCTACACCTTC. This sequence encodes CASSFTRTGLDGYTF.

In its sample, this clonotype was seen a few times. The chain has TRBV10-2 and TRBJ1-1, with D maybe TRBD1 (6 bases). Trimming removed 3 bases at V and 4 bases at J, with 12 bases between. Per germline, CDR1 WSHSY and CDR2 SAAADI. The CDR3 has 14 amino acids. The CDR3 here is CASSESKGGTEAFF. CDR3 in DNA: TGCGCCAGCAGTGAATCTAAAGGGGGCACTGAAGCTTTCTTT.

The genes are TRBV4-2 and TRBJ1-1; maybe TRBD1 (5 bases). Germline V CDR1 and CDR2: LGHNA, YNFKEQ. The V end lost 0 bases, the J end lost 4 bases, and 9 bases lay between the germline ends. The CDR3 extends over 14 amino acids. The CDR3 DNA follows: TGTGCCAGCAGCCAAGAGGGGGGGACCACTGAAGCTTTCTTT. Amino acids: CASSQEGGTTEAFF.

This clonotype was observed at least ten times. V usage is TRBV7-2 and J usage is TRBJ2-5; 13 positions agree with TRBD2. The CDR3 totals 15 residues. The germline CDR1 and CDR2 sequences are SGHTA and FQGNSA. V lost 7 bases and J lost 5; bases outside the gene matches: 7. The CDR3 bases are TGTGCCAGCACCCCACTAGCGGGGGGGCCTGAGACCCAGTACTTC. Translation: CASTPLAGGPETQYF.

V gene TRBV6-4 combines with J gene TRBJ2-1, with a weak D call TRBD2 (5 bases). CDR1 is MRHNA, CDR2 SNTAGT, per germline. The CDR3 length is 12 residues. V was clipped by 7 bases and J by 5 bases, with 9 bases between them. CDR3 protein: CASKGSDNEQFF. CDR3 nucleotides: TGTGCCAGCAAGGGTAGCGACAATGAGCAGTTCTTC.

This clonotype was counted ten times or more. V is TRBV29-1 and J is TRBJ2-5, with TRBD2 identical over 10 bases. V shed 4 bases and J 4 bases; nucleotides not matched to a gene: 15. Germline V CDR1 and CDR2: SQVTM, ANQGSEA. The CDR3 extends over 17 amino acids. CDR3: CSVAAAGGLAGRETQYF. CDR3 nucleotides: TGCAGCGTTGCGGCAGCGGGGGGGCTAGCGGGAAGAGAGACCCAGTACTTC.

This clonotype was detected ten times or more. The chain joins TRBV11-2 to TRBJ2-7, with 11 bases fitting TRBD1. This CDR3 region has 15 residues. With 1 base clipped from V and 6 bases from J, the junction kept 5 bases outside the gene matches. The V gene's germline CDR1 is SGHAT and CDR2 FQNNGV. CDR3 residues: CASSLALGQGGEQYF. In DNA, the CDR3 is TGTGCCAGCAGCTTAGCCCTGGGACAGGGGGGCGAGCAGTACTTC.

By share, this clonotype ranks as medium-sized. The rearrangement uses TRBV6-1 and TRBJ2-2; 9 nucleotides agree with TRBD1. The CDR3 is made up of 14 amino acids. Germline assignment: CDR1 MNHNS and CDR2 SASEGT. The V segment lost 4 bases and the J segment 3 bases; nucleotides outside the gene matches: 0. The CDR3 spells CASSGQGDTGELFF. CDR3 DNA sequence: TGTGCCAGCAGTGGACAGGGGGACACCGGGGAGCTGTTTTTT.

This clonotype is termed medium-sized (0.01 to 0.1%). The chain uses TRBV5-1 and TRBJ2-7; either TRBD1 or TRBD2 may fit D (6 bases each). The CDR3 has 14 amino acids. CDR1 is SGHRS, CDR2 YFSETQ, per germline. Trimming took 0 bases from V and 6 from J, leaving 13 bases between them. The CDR3 sequence: CASSLEQGGVEQYF. Written as DNA, the CDR3 is TGCGCCAGCAGCTTGGAACAGGGAGGCGTCGAGCAGTACTTC.

This clonotype came up many times. This rearrangement joins TRBV29-1 to TRBJ1-1; TRBD1 agrees at 7 bases. The germline gives CDR1 SQVTM, CDR2 ANQGSEA. The CDR3 sequence is 15 residues long. Germline trimming cut 2 bases from V and 4 bases from J; bases unmatched to any gene: 10. CDR3: CSVELVGGAGTEAFF. Here the CDR3 DNA reads TGCAGCGTTGAATTGGTAGGGGGCGCGGGCACTGAAGCTTTCTTT. The whole variable domain, filled in from reference TRBV29-1 and TRBJ1-1, reads SAVISQKPSRDICQRGTSLTIQCQVDSQVTMMFWYRQQPGQSLTLIATANQGSEATYESGFVIDKFPISRPNLTFSTLTVSNMSPEDSSIYLCSVELVGGAGTEAFFGQGTRLTVV.

This clonotype has at least ten counts. The chain carries TRBV20-1 and TRBJ2-3; tentative D call: TRBD2 (6 bases). Trimming shortened V by 3 bases and J by 0 bases, and 10 bases separated the two germline ends. The CDR3 covers 14 residues. Per germline, CDR1 DFQATT and CDR2 SNEGSKA (reference sequence). CDR3 in amino acids: CSARMGLSTDTQYF. In nucleotides, the CDR3 is TGCAGTGCTAGGATGGGACTTAGCACAGATACGCAGTATTTT.

Comment on this clonotype: A read error is possible here, since a much larger clone lies one base away. The chain couples TRBV20-1 to TRBJ1-6; D perhaps matches TRBD1 (5 bases). The CDR3 length is 14 residues. Germline V gene sequence: CDR1 DFQATT, CDR2 SNEGSKA (reference sequence). The CDR3 nucleotides are TGCAGTGCTAGAGTTGGGACTGGAGATTCACCCCACCACTTT. Encoded protein: CSARVGTGDSPHHF.

This chain uses TRBV4-3 with TRBJ2-3; a possible D gene is TRBD2 (6 bases). Between the trimmed V and J ends, which lost 1 base and 7 bases, there was a span of 12 bases. The CDR3 has 14 amino acids. Germline CDR1 is LGHNA and CDR2 is YSLEER. CDR3 coding DNA: TGCGCCAGCAGCCAAGTAGGAGGGTTGAATACGCAGTATTTT. It is translated as CASSQVGGLNTQYF.

This sequence joins TRBV12-5 and TRBJ2-2, with 16 bases matching TRBD2. This CDR3 is built from 16 residues. J gave up 5 bases and V 7 bases, and 4 bases lay outside the gene matches. Per germline, CDR1 LGHNT and CDR2 FRNRAP. CDR3 coding DNA: TGTGCTAGTGCCTTGGGACTAGCGGGAGGGACCGGGGAGCTGTTTTTT. It yields the protein CASALGLAGGTGELFF.

There are many counts of this clonotype. At one end, the junction sequence differs from germline, possibly due to a read error. The V and J genes are TRBV29-1 and TRBJ2-7; the D gene is possibly TRBD1 (6 bases). In germline, CDR1 is SQVTM, CDR2 ANQGSEA. This CDR3 comprises 11 residues. In nucleotides, the CDR3 is TGCAGCGTTGAAGATCTAGGACAGCAAGAATTC. Translated: CSVEDLGQQEF.

In its sample, this clonotype was seen many times. J is TRBJ2-7 and V is TRBV7-9; a possible D gene is TRBD1 (6 bases). The germline V and J ends were trimmed by 3 bases and 7 bases, with 16 bases remaining between them. Germline V CDR1 and CDR2: SEHNR, FQNEAQ (reference sequence). The CDR3 runs to 14 residues. The CDR3 DNA is TGTGCCAGCAGCTTCGGACAGCCGGGGTGGGAGCAGTACTTC. Residues: CASSFGQPGWEQYF.

This clonotype was counted ten times or more. The rearrangement joins TRBV7-2 to TRBJ1-1; D gene uncertain. V lost 5 bases and J lost 0, with 7 bases in between. The CDR3 has 13 residues. Looked up from germline, CDR1 is SGHTA and CDR2 is FQGNSA. The CDR3 loop reads CASSPTMNTEAFF. The CDR3 DNA reads TGTGCCAGCAGCCCAACAATGAACACTGAAGCTTTCTTT.

This clonotype was recorded a few times. The genes are TRBV20-1 and TRBJ2-7; 9 bases map to TRBD2. Germline loops: CDR1 DFQATT, CDR2 SNEGSKA (reference sequence). This CDR3 spans 11 amino acids. J gave up 13 bases and V 2 bases, and 6 bases lay outside the gene matches. The CDR3 sequence: CSARLAGSSYF. The CDR3 nucleotides are TGCAGTGCTAGACTAGCGGGAAGTAGCTACTTC.

The chain links TRBV4-1 to TRBJ1-5; the D gene is possibly TRBD1 (5 bases). Trimming pared 1 base from V and 2 bases from J, leaving 12 bases between. The germline V gene encodes CDR1 MGHRA and CDR2 YSYEKL. The CDR3 is made up of 16 amino acids. Here the CDR3 DNA reads TGCGCCAGCAGCCAAGTTCCGGGGCCCGGCAATCAGCCCCAGCATTTT. This gives the protein CASSQVPGPGNQPQHF.

There are a few counts of this clonotype. The chain carries TRBV3-1 and TRBJ1-1; D remains ambiguous. This CDR3 spans 12 amino acids. Germline V gene lookup returns CDR1 LGHDT and CDR2 YNNKEL (reference sequence). Trimming cost V 3 bases and J 8 bases, with 10 bases left between them. CDR3 loop: CASSQGMGEAFF. The CDR3 DNA sequence: TGTGCCAGCAGCCAGGGCATGGGCGAAGCTTTCTTT.

The sample holds many counts of this clonotype. The genes are TRBV5-1 and TRBJ2-2; no clear D. The V gene lost 2 bases and the J gene lost 2 bases, with 7 bases spanning the gap. This CDR3 spans 14 amino acids. Germline values: CDR1 SGHRS, CDR2 YFSETQ. CDR3 bases: TGCGCCAGCAGCTTTTCCTCTAACACCGGGGAGCTGTTTTTT. Residues: CASSFSSNTGELFF.

This clonotype appeared many times. The chain couples TRBV2 to TRBJ2-1; D uncertain. The V and J ends lost 2 bases and 8 bases respectively, with 13 bases between them. The CDR3 has 14 residues. Germline-derived CDR1 and CDR2 are SNHLY and FYNNEI. CDR3 bases: TGTGCCAGCAGTGAAATCGGAAGGTTTCATGAGCAGTTCTTC. Translating it yields CASSEIGRFHEQFF.

This clonotype was seen ten or more times. The J gene is TRBJ1-1, the V gene TRBV18; 9 bases agree with TRBD1. CDR1 is KGHSH and CDR2 is LQKENI in the germline V gene. CDR3 size: 16 residues. After removal of 4 bases from V and 0 bases from J, the junction contained 6 bases not matched to a gene. This chain's CDR3 is CASSRGQGIMNTEAFF. The DNA of the CDR3 is TGTGCCAGCTCACGTGGACAGGGGATTATGAACACTGAAGCTTTCTTT.

This sequence joins TRBV11-2 and TRBJ2-5; D tentatively reads TRBD1 or TRBD2 (5 bases each). CDR1 SGHAT and CDR2 FQNNGV come from the germline V gene. Trimming left V 5 bases short and J 5 bases short, with 18 bases between. The CDR3 contains 15 residues. CDR3 region: CASSRDGLRSETQYF. Written as DNA, the CDR3 is TGTGCCAGCAGCCGGGACGGCCTAAGATCGGAGACCCAGTACTTC.